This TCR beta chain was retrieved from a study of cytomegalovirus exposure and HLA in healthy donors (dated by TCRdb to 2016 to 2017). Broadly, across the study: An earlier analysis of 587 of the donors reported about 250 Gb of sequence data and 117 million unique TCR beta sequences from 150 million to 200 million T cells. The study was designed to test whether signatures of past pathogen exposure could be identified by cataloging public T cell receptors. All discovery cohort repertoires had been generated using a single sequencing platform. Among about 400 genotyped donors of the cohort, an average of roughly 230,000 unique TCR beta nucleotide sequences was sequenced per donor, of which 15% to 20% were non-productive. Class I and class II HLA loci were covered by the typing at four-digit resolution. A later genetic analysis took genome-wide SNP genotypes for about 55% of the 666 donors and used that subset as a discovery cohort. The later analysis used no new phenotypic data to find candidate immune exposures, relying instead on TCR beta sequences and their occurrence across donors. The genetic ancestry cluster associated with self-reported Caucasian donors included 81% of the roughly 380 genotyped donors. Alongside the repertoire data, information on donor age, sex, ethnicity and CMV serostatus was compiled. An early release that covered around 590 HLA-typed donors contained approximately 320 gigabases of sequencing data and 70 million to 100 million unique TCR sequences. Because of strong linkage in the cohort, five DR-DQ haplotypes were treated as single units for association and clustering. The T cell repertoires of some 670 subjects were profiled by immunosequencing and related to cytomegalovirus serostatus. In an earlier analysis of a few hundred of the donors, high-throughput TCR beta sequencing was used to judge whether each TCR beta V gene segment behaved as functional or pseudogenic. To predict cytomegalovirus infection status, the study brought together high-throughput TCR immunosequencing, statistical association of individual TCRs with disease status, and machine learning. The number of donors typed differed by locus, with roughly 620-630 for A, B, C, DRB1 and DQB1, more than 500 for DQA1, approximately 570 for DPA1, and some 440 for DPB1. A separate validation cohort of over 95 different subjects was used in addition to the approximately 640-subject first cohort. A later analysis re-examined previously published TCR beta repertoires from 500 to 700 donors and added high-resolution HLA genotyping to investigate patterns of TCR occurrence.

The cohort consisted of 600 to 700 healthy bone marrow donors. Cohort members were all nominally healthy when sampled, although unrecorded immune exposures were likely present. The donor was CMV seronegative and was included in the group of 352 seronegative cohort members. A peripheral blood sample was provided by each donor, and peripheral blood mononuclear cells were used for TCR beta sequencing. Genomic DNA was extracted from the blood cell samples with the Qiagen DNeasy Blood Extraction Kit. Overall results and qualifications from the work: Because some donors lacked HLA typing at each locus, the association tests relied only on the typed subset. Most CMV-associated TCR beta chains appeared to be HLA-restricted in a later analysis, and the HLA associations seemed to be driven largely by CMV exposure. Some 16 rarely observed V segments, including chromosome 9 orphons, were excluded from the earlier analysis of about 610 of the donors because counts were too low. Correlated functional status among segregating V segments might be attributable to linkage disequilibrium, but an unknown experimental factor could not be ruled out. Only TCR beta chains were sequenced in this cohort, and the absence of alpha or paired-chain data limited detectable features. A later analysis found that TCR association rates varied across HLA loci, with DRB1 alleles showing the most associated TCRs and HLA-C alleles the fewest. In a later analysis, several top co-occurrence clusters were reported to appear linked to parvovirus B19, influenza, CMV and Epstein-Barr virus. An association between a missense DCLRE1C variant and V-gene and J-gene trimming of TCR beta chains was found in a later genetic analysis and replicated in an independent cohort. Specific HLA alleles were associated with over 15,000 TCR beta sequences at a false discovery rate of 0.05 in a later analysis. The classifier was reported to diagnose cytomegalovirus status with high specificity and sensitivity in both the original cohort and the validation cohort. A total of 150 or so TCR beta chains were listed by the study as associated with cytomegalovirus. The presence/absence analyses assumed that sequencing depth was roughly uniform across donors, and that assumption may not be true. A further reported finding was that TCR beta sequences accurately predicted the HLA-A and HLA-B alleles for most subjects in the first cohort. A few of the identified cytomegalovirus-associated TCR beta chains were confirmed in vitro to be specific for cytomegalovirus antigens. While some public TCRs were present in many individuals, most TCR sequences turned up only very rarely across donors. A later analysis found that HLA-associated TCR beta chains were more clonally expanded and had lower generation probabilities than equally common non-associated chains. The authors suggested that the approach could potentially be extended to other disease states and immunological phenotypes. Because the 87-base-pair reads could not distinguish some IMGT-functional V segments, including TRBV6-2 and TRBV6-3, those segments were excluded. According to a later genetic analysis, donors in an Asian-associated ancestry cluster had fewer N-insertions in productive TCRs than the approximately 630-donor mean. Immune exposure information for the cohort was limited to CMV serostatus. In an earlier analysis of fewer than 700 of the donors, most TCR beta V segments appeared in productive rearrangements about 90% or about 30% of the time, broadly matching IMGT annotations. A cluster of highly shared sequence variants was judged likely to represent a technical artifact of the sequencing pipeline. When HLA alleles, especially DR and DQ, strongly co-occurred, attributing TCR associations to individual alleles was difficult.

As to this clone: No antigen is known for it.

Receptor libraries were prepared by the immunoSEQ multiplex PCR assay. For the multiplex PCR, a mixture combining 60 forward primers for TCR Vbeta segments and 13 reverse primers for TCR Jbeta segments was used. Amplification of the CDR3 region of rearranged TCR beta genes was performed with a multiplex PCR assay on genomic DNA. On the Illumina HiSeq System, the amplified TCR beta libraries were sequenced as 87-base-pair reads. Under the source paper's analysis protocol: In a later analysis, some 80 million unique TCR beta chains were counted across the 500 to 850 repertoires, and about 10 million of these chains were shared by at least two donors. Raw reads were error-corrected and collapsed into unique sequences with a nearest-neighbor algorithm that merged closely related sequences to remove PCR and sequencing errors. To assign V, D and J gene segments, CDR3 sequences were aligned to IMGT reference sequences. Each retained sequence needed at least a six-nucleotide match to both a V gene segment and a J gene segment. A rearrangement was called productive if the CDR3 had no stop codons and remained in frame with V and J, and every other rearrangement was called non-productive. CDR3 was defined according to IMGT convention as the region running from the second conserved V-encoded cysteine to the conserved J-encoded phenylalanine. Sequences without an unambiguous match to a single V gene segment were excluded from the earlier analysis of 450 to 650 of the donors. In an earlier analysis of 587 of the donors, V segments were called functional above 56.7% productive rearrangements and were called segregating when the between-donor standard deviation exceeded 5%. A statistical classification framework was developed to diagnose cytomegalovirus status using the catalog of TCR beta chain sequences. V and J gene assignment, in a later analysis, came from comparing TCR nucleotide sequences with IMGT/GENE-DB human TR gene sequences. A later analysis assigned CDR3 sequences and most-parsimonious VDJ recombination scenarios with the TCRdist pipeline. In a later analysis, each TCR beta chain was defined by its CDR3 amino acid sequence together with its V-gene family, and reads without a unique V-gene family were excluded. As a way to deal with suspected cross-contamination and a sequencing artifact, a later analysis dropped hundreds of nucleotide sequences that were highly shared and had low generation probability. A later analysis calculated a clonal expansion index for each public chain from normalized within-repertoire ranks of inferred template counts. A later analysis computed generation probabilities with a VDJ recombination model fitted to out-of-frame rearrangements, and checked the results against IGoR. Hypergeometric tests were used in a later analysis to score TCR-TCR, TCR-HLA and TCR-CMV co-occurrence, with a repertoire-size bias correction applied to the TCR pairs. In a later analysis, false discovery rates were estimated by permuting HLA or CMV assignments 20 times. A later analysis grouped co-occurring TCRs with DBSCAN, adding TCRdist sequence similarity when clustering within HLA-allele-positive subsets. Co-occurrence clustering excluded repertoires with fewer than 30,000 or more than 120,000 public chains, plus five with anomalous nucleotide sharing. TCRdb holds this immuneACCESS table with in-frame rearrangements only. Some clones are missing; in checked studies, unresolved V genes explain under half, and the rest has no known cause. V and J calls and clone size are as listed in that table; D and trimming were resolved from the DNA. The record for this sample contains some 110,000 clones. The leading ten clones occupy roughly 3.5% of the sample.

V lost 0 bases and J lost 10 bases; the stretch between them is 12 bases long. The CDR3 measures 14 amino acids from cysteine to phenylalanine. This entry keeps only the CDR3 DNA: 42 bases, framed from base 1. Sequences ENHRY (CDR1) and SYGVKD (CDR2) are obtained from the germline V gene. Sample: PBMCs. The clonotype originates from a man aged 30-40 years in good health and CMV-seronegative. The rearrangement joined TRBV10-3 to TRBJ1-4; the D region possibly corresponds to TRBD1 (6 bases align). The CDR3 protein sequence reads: CAISESYRAPKLFF. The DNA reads TGTGCCATCAGTGAGTCGTACAGGGCCCCAAAACTGTTTTTT.